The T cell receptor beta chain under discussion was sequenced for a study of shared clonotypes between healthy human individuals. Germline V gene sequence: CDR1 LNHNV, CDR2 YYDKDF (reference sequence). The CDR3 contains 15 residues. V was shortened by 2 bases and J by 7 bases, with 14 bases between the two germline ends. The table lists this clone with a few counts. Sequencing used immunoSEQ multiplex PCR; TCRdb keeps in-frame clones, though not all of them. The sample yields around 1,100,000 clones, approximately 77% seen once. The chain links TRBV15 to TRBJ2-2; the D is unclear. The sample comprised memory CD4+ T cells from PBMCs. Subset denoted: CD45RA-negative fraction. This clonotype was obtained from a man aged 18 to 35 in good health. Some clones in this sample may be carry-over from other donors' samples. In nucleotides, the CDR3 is TGTGCCACCAGCAGACGGAAACGGGCCGACGGGGAGCTGTTTTTT. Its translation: CATSRRKRADGELFF.